This TCR beta chain was obtained from a study of vaccination and CD4 T cells after COVID-19. Whole-study context: Cells received overlapping spike peptides from SARS-CoV-2, HCoV-NL63, HCoV-OC43 and HCoV-229E as stimulation.

Treatment: approximately 10-day PBMC culture with coronavirus spike peptide pools or control peptides (ViraFEST assay). After expanding antigen-specific T cells with peptide pools, ViraFEST sequenced their TCRs. The V and J ends lost 5 bases and 3 bases, in that order; junction bases with no gene match: 6. The length of the CDR3 is 15 residues. Germline V CDR1 and CDR2: SGHTA, FQGNSA. Regarding the study as a whole: SARS-CoV-2-reactive clonotype medians increased from about 20 to 38, not significantly.

Sequenced with the Oncomine TCR Beta short-read assay was DNA taken from cultured CD4+ T cells. TCRdb re-called the PCR reads with MiXCR, one entry per CDR3 protein. Found here are fewer than 20,000 distinct CDR3 sequences, 45% to 65% of them singletons; the top ten hold approximately 33%. A word on this clonotype: The antigen is unknown.

The chain links TRBV7-2 to TRBJ1-2; 10 bases are a match to TRBD1. This specimen consisted of cultured CD4+ T cells from blood, obtained after SARS-CoV-2 vaccination. This clonotype was sampled from a human donor with COVID-19. The CDR3 nucleotides read TGTGCCAGCAGCCACACGACAGGGGGCGACTATGGCTACACCTTC. Residues: CASSHTTGGDYGYTF.